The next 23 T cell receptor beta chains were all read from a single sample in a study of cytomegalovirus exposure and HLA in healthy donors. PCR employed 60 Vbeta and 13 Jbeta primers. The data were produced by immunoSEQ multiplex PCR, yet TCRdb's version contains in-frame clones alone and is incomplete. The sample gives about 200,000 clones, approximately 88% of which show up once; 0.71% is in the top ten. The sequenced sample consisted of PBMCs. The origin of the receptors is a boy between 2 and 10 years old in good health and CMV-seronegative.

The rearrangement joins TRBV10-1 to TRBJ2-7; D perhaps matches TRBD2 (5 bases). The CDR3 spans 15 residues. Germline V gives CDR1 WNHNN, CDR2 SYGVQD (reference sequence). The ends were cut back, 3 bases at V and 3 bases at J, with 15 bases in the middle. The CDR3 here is CASSEGASRVYEQYF. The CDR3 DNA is TGCGCCAGCAGTGAAGGTGCCTCGAGGGTCTACGAGCAGTACTTC.

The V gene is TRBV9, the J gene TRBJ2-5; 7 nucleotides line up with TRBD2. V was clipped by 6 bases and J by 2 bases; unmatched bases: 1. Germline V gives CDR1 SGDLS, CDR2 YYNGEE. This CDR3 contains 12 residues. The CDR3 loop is CASNGRQETQYF. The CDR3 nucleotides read TGTGCCAGCAACGGGAGGCAAGAGACCCAGTACTTC.

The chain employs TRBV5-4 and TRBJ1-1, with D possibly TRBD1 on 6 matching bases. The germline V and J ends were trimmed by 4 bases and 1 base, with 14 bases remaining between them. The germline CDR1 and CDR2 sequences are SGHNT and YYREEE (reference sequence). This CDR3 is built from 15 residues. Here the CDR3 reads CASSLPGARNTEAFF. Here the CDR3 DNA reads TGTGCCAGCAGCCTTCCAGGGGCTAGGAACACTGAAGCTTTCTTT.

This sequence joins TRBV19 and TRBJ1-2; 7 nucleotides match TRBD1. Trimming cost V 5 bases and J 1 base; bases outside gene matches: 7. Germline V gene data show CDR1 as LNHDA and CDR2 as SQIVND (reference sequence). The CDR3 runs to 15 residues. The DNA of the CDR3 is TGTGCCAGTAGTGCCTGGACAGGCAATAACTATGGCTACACCTTC. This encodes CASSAWTGNNYGYTF.

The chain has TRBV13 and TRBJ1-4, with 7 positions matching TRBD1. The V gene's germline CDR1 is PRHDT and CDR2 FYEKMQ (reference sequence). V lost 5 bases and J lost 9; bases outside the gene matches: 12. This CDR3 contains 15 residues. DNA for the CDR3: TGTGCCAGCAGCCCCGCGACAGGGAGAGGTCAAAAACTGTTTTTT. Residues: CASSPATGRGQKLFF.

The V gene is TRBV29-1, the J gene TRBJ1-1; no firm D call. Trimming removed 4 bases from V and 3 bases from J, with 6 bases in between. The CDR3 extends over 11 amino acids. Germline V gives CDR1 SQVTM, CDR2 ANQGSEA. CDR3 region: CSVGTDTEAFF. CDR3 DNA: TGCAGCGTTGGAACAGACACTGAAGCTTTCTTT. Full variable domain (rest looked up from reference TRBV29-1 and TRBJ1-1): SAVISQKPSRDICQRGTSLTIQCQVDSQVTMMFWYRQQPGQSLTLIATANQGSEATYESGFVIDKFPISRPNLTFSTLTVSNMSPEDSSIYLCSVGTDTEAFFGQGTRLTVV.

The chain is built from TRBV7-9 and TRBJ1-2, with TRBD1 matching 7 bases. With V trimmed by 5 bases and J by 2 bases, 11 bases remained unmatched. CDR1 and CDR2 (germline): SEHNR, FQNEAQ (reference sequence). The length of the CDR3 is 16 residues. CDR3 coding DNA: TGTGCCAGCAGCCTTGGACAGGTCAACCTCAACTATGGCTACACCTTC. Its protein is CASSLGQVNLNYGYTF.

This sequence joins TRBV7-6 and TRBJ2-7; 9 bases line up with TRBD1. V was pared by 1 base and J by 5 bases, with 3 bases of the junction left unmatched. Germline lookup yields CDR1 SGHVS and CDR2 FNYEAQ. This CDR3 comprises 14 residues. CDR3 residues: CASSLGGTGNEQYF. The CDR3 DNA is TGTGCCAGCAGCTTAGGTGGGACAGGGAACGAGCAGTACTTC.

The CDR3 nucleotides are TGCGCCAGCAGCTTGGAGACAGGAGCTAACTATGGCTACACCTTC. Protein sequence: CASSLETGANYGYTF. V is TRBV5-1 and J is TRBJ1-2; TRBD1 might be the D (6 bases). Looked up from germline, CDR1 is SGHRS and CDR2 is YFSETQ. V gave up 0 bases and J gave up 0 bases, with 9 bases separating them. The CDR3 runs 15 residues.

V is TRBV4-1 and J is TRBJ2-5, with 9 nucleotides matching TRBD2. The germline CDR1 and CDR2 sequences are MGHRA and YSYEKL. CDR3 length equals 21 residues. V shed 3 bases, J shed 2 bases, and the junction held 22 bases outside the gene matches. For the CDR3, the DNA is TGCGCCAGCAGCCACGGGACTAGCCCCCAGTGGGGAACGACCGCTCAAGAGACCCAGTACTTC. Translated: CASSHGTSPQWGTTAQETQYF.

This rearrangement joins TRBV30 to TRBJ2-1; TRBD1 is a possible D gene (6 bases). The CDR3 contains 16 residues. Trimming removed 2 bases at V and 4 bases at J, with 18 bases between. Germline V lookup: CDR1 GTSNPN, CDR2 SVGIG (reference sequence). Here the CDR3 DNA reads TGTGCCTGGAGTTCTACAGGGCGCTTCCCGTACAATGAGCAGTTCTTC. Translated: CAWSSTGRFPYNEQFF.

The CDR3 region has the DNA TGTGCCAGCAGTGAATCCGGGTCGAGCTCCTACGAGCAGTACTTC. It specifies CASSESGSSSYEQYF. The chain combines TRBV6-1 with TRBJ2-7; D uncertain. Germline V gene lookup returns CDR1 MNHNS and CDR2 SASEGT. Trimming pared 2 bases from V and 0 bases from J, leaving 11 bases between. The CDR3 consists of 15 residues.

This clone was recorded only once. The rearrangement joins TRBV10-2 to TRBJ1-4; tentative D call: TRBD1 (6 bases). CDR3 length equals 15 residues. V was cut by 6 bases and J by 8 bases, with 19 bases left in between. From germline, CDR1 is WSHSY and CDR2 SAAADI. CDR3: CASSKTGSNREKLFF. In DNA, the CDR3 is TGCGCCAGCAGCAAGACAGGCTCTAATCGGGAAAAACTGTTTTTT.

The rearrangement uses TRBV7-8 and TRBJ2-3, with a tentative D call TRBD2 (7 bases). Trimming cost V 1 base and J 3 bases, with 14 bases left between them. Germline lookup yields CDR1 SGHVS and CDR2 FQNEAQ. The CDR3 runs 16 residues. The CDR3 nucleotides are TGTGCCAGCAGCTTAGACGCGGGGGCCCTTACAGATACGCAGTATTTT. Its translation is CASSLDAGALTDTQYF. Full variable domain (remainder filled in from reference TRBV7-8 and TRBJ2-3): GAGVSQSPRYKVAKRGQDVALRCDPISGHVSLFWYQQALGQGPEFLTYFQNEAQLDKSGLPSDRFFAERPEGSVSTLKIQRTQQEDSAVYLCASSLDAGALTDTQYFGPGTRLTVL.

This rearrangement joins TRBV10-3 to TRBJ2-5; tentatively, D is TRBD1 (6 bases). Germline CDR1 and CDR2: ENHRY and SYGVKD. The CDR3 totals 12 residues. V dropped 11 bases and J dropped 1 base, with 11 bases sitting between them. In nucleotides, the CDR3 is TGTGCCCCTGGGACAACCCAAGAGACCCAGTACTTC. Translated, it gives CAPGTTQETQYF.

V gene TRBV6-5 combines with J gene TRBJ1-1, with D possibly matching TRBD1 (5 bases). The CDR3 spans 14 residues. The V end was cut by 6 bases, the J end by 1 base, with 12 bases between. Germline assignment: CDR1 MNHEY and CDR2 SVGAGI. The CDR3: CASREPTGNTEAFF. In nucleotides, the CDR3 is TGTGCCAGCAGGGAACCCACAGGGAACACTGAAGCTTTCTTT.

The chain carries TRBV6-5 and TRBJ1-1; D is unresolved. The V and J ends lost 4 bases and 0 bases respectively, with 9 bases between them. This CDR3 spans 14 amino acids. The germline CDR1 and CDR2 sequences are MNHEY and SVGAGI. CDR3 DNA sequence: TGTGCCAGCAGTTTCCTCGGAGTGAACACTGAAGCTTTCTTT. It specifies CASSFLGVNTEAFF.

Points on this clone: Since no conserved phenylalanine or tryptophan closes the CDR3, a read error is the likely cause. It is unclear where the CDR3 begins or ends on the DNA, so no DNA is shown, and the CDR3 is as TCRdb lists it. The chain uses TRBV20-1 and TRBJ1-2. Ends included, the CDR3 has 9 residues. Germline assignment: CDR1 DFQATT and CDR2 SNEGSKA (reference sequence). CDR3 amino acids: CSAGGTARM.

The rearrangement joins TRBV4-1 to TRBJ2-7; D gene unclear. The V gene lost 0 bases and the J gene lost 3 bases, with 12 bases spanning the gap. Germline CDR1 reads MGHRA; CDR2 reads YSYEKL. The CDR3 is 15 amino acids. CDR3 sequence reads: CASSQELASNYEQYF. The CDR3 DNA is TGCGCCAGCAGCCAAGAGTTGGCTAGTAACTACGAGCAGTACTTC.

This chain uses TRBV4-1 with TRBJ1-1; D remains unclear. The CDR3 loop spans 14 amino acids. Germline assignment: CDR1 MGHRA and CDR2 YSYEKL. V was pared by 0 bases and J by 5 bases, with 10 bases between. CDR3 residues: CASSQDGPVTEAFF. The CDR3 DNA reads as TGCGCCAGCAGCCAAGATGGCCCCGTTACTGAAGCTTTCTTT.

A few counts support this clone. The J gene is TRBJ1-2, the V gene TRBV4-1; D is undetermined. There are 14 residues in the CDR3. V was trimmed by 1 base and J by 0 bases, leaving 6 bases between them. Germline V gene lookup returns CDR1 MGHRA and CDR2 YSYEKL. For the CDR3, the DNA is TGCGCCAGCAGCCAAGCGTCCTCTAACTATGGCTACACCTTC. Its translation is CASSQASSNYGYTF.

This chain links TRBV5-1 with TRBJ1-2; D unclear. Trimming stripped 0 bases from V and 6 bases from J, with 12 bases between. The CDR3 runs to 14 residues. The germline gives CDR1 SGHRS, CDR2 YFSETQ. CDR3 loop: CASSLDPSGHGYTF. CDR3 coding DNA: TGCGCCAGCAGCTTGGACCCTTCTGGGCATGGCTACACCTTC.

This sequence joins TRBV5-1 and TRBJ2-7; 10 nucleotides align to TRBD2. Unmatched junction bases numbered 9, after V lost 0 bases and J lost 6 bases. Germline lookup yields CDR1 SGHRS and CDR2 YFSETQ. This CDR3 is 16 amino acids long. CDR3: CASSLAPSGSGGEQYF. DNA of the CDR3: TGCGCCAGCAGCTTGGCGCCTAGCGGGAGTGGGGGCGAGCAGTACTTC. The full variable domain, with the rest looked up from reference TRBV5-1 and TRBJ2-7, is KAGVTQTPRYLIKTRGQQVTLSCSPISGHRSVSWYQQTPGQGLQFLFEYFSETQRNKGNFPGRFSGRQFSNSRSEMNVSTLELGDSALYLCASSLAPSGSGGEQYFGPGTRLTVT.